This is a list of T cell receptor beta chains from one sample in a study of PD-L1 blockade in urothelial cancer. The method was immunoSEQ multiplex PCR; TCRdb's version includes in-frame clones alone and lacks a portion of them. The sample gives tens of thousands of clones, about 88% of which show up once; 20% to 25% is in the top ten. This specimen consisted of PBMCs, obtained around atezolizumab (anti-PD-L1) treatment. The receptor source for this set is a donor older than 35 with urothelial cancer. The CDR3 runs from the conserved cysteine through the conserved F or W. A D gene is named only where the DNA matches it firmly. Clone size is stated in some rows and not others, as once, few, many or a class when expanded.

clone_size j_call v_call d_call cdr3_nt cdr3_aa
. TRBJ1-4 TRBV4-1 . TGCGCCAGCAGCCAAGGGTGGGGAGGGGCTGGTGAAAAACTGTTTTTT CASSQGWGGAGEKLFF
once TRBJ2-7 TRBV18 TRBD1 TGTGCCAGCTCACCGGGACAGGGGAACTACGAGCAGTACTTC CASSPGQGNYEQYF
. TRBJ1-2 TRBV7-3 TRBD1 TGTGCCAGCAGCTCCCGGACAGGGGGGGGCTACACCTTC CASSSRTGGGYTF
. TRBJ2-1 TRBV7-2 TRBD2 TGTGCCAGCAGCCAAGGACTAGATTCCTACAATGAGCAGTTCTTC CASSQGLDSYNEQFF
. TRBJ2-1 TRBV4-3 TRBD2 TGCGCCAGCAGCCAAGGTGTGTTAGGCGGGGACTACCAGTTCTTC CASSQGVLGGDYQFF
. TRBJ2-7 TRBV20-1 . TGCAGTGCGGGGCAGACCTACGAGCAGTACTTC CSAGQTYEQYF
once TRBJ1-1 TRBV28 TRBD1 TGTGCCAGCAGTACTGACAGGGGGGTGGTCACTGAAGCTTTCTTT CASSTDRGVVTEAFF
. TRBJ2-3 TRBV6-5 TRBD2 TGTGCCAGCAGTTACGTAGCGGGAGGGACAGATACGCAGTATTTT CASSYVAGGTDTQYF
. TRBJ2-7 TRBV18 . TGTGCCAGCTCACCACCCTCGACAGTCTACGAGCAGTACTTC CASSPPSTVYEQYF
. TRBJ1-2 TRBV28 . TGTGCCAGCAGTTTAGGAGGGACGGCGTACTATGGCTACACCTTC CASSLGGTAYYGYTF
. TRBJ1-1 TRBV18 . TGTGCCAGCTCAACGCAGGGGTCAGGGAACACTGAAGCTTTCTTT CASSTQGSGNTEAFF
. TRBJ2-3 TRBV6-4 . TGTGCCAGCAGTGCTAGCGGCACAGATACGCAGTATTTT CASSASGTDTQYF
. TRBJ2-1 TRBV7-2 . TGTGCCAGCAGCCCCCTAGGTAGCTCCTACAATGAGCAGTTCTTC CASSPLGSSYNEQFF
. TRBJ1-5 TRBV19 . TGTGCCACTCGTCTGACAGGCAATCAGCCCCAGCATTTT CATRLTGNQPQHF
. TRBJ2-7 TRBV19 TRBD2 TGTGCCAGTAGTACCGGACGGGGGGCCTACGAGCAGTACTTC CASSTGRGAYEQYF
. TRBJ2-7 TRBV7-9 TRBD1 TGTGCCAGCAGCTTCCGCGTTGACAGGGAAGGGGAGCAGTACTTC CASSFRVDREGEQYF
large TRBJ1-2 TRBV5-1 TRBD1 TGCGCCAGCAGCCCCGGGACAGGGGTCGCCTATGGCTACACCTTC CASSPGTGVAYGYTF
. TRBJ2-7 TRBV19 TRBD2 TGTGCCAGTAGGCCATCCGGGGCGGGAGAGGGTGAGCAGTACTTC CASRPSGAGEGEQYF
. TRBJ1-3 TRBV9 . TGTGCCAGCAGCCCGGGACGGGGGGTGGACACCATATATTTT CASSPGRGVDTIYF
few TRBJ1-1 TRBV6-9 . TGTGCCAGCAGCCTTAAAGGGGGTAACACTGAAGCTTTCTTT CASSLKGGNTEAFF
. TRBJ1-2 TRBV30 . TGTGCCTGGAGCGGGGACTTCAATGGCTACACCTTC CAWSGDFNGYTF
. TRBJ2-7 TRBV13 TRBD2 TGTGCCAGCAGCTTAGGGGCGGGGGGGGTCCACGAGCAGTACTTC CASSLGAGGVHEQYF
few TRBJ1-1 TRBV9 TRBD1 TGTGCCAGCAGCGCACAGGGGGATACTGAAGCTTTCTTT CASSAQGDTEAFF
. TRBJ2-7 TRBV18 . TGTGCCAGCTCACCAGCCGGAGGGGGCTACGCCTACGAGCAGTACTTC CASSPAGGGYAYEQYF
. TRBJ2-1 TRBV30 TRBD1 TGTGCCTGCGAGCAGGGACAGGGACACAATGAGCAGTTCTTC CACEQGQGHNEQFF
few TRBJ1-1 TRBV30 TRBD1 TGTGCCTGGTGCTACAGGGGGCGGGGGAACACTGAAGCTTTCTTT CAWCYRGRGNTEAFF
. TRBJ1-2 TRBV6-1 . TGTGCCACCCTATACAGCTATTATGGCTACACCTTC CATLYSYYGYTF
. TRBJ1-2 TRBV29-1 . TGCAGCGTTGAAGATGCGCCCAGCCGCGGGACCTTC CSVEDAPSRGTF
once TRBJ2-6 TRBV11-3 TRBD1 TGTGCCAGCAGCTCCGGACAGGGGGCGGATGGGGCCAACGTCCTGACTTTC CASSSGQGADGANVLTF
. TRBJ1-3 TRBV18 . TGTGCCAGCTCACCCGACAGACCCTCTGGAAACACCATATATTTT CASSPDRPSGNTIYF
. TRBJ2-4 TRBV4-1 TRBD2 TGCGCCAGCAGCCCCCTAGGGGCGGGAGGGCCTGGGGACATTCAGTACTTC CASSPLGAGGPGDIQYF
. TRBJ2-7 TRBV5-1 . TGCGCCAGCAGCTTGGGGGCGGGACCCTACGAGCAGTACTTC CASSLGAGPYEQYF
. TRBJ2-1 TRBV4-1 TRBD1 TGCGCCAGCAGCCAACCCGCAGGGGGTAGTGGGGGCAATGAGCAGTTCTTC CASSQPAGGSGGNEQFF
. TRBJ2-3 TRBV27 . TGTGCCAGCAGTTTAATAAGCACAGATACGCAGTATTTT CASSLISTDTQYF
. TRBJ2-7 TRBV4-1 . TGCGCCAGCAGCCAAGATCGGGTAGCCCCAAACACCTACGAGCAGTACTTC CASSQDRVAPNTYEQYF
. TRBJ1-2 TRBV14 TRBD1 TGTGCCAGCAGCCAAGATGGACAGGGGATGGGCTACACCTTC CASSQDGQGMGYTF
. TRBJ2-1 TRBV6-5 . TGTGCCAGCAGTTACCAAAATGAGCAGTTCTTC CASSYQNEQFF
. TRBJ2-7 TRBV18 TRBD2 TGTGCCAGCTCACCTGGCGGAACGGGGGGCTACGAGCAGTACTTC CASSPGGTGGYEQYF
. TRBJ2-2 TRBV27 . TGTGCCAGCAGTCAATCGGAGGGGTGGAACACCGGGGAGCTGTTTTTT CASSQSEGWNTGELFF
. TRBJ1-1 TRBV5-1 TRBD1 TGCGCCAGCAGCTTGGCAGGGACAGGGGGCGCGAGGGACACTGAAGCTTTCTTT CASSLAGTGGARDTEAFF
. TRBJ2-3 TRBV9 . TGTGCCAGCAGCACCGGACTAACACGCACAGATACGCAGTATTTT CASSTGLTRTDTQYF
. TRBJ1-1 TRBV7-9 TRBD1 TGTGCCAGCAGCTGGGGACAGGGGTCCACTGAAGCTTTCTTT CASSWGQGSTEAFF
. TRBJ1-2 TRBV13 . TGTGCCAGCAGCCAGAGGGTGGGTAGGATTTATGGCTACACCTTC CASSQRVGRIYGYTF